One sample yielded the 25 T cell receptor beta chains listed below, sequenced in a study of beta chain features in type 1 diabetes. Since all of the isolated RNA was reverse transcribed, expressed TCRB transcripts were what got sequenced. Generated by immunoSEQ multiplex PCR, the TCRdb table keeps only in-frame clones and is missing some. The sample has fewer than 900,000 clones, roughly 15% seen once. Material: naive CD4+ T cells from blood. The receptors derive from a woman aged 18 to 35 in good health.

A single count supports this clone. The CDR3 region is CAVRLAGGRETQYF. CDR3 nucleotide sequence: TGTGCCGTTCGACTAGCGGGAGGGCGGGAGACCCAGTACTTC. The chain recombines TRBV15 with TRBJ2-5; TRBD2 matches at 14 bases. The V gene end was trimmed by 11 bases and the J gene end by 5 bases; junction bases not matched to a gene: 7. Germline CDR1 is LNHNV and CDR2 is YYDKDF (reference sequence). This CDR3 spans 14 amino acids.

This clone was detected a few times. The rearrangement joins TRBV29-1 to TRBJ1-1; the D is unclear. Trimming removed 5 bases at V and 1 base at J, with 8 bases between. CDR3 length: 12 residues. Looked up from germline, CDR1 is SQVTM and CDR2 is ANQGSEA. Here the CDR3 DNA reads TGCAGCGTTAGCGGCTGGAACACTGAAGCTTTCTTT. Its translation is CSVSGWNTEAFF.

The chain links TRBV6-5 to TRBJ1-2; D remains unclear. CDR1 MNHEY and CDR2 SVGAGI come from the germline V gene. CDR3 size: 11 residues. V lost 6 bases, J lost 7 bases, and 9 bases lay in between. The CDR3 loop reads CASRNAGGYTF. The CDR3 DNA reads as TGTGCCAGCAGGAATGCTGGTGGCTACACCTTC.

This chain connects TRBV2 to TRBJ2-2; D might be TRBD2 (6 bases). V was pared by 7 bases and J by 4 bases, with 10 bases between. The germline CDR1 and CDR2 sequences are SNHLY and FYNNEI. There are 13 residues in the CDR3. This CDR3 reads CASTGSGTGELFF. In nucleotides, the CDR3 is TGTGCCAGCACCGGGAGCGGCACCGGGGAGCTGTTTTTT.

The rearrangement uses TRBV6-6 and TRBJ2-7, with 8 positions matching TRBD1. J gave up 4 bases and V 5 bases, and 7 bases lay outside the gene matches. CDR3 size: 14 residues. Germline CDR1 MNHNY, CDR2 SVGAGI (reference sequence). The CDR3: CASSQSRGQYEQYF. For the CDR3, the DNA is TGTGCCAGCAGTCAATCCAGGGGGCAGTACGAGCAGTACTTC.

This chain uses TRBV4-1 with TRBJ2-7; 9 bases agree with TRBD2. CDR3 length equals 14 residues. Germline assignment: CDR1 MGHRA and CDR2 YSYEKL. V lost 0 bases, J lost 13 bases, and 10 bases stayed unmatched. The CDR3 region has the DNA TGCGCCAGCAGCCAAGAAGCCATCCTAGCGGGAAAATACTTC. Encoded protein: CASSQEAILAGKYF.

This clone has just a few counts. Here the CDR3 reads CASRTRTSSSPSTDTQYF. The CDR3 DNA reads TGTGCCAGTAGGACGAGAACTAGCAGCTCACCTAGCACAGATACGCAGTATTTT. This chain joins TRBV19 and TRBJ2-3, with D possibly matching TRBD2 (6 bases). The length of the CDR3 is 18 residues. Trimming stripped 6 bases from V and 0 bases from J, with 22 bases between. CDR1 LNHDA and CDR2 SQIVND come from the germline V gene (reference sequence).

This clone appeared a single time. This rearrangement joins TRBV5-1 to TRBJ1-2, with 7 positions matching TRBD1. V gave up 4 bases and J gave up 4 bases; unmatched junction bases: 7. CDR1 and CDR2 (germline): SGHRS, YFSETQ. CDR3 length equals 14 residues. The CDR3 region is CASSPGGQTYGYTF. The CDR3 DNA reads TGCGCCAGCAGCCCCGGGGGACAGACCTATGGCTACACCTTC.

This clone was seen a few times. J is TRBJ2-1 and V is TRBV29-1; possibly TRBD1 or TRBD2 for D (5 bases each). Germline V gene lookup returns CDR1 SQVTM and CDR2 ANQGSEA. V was shortened by 0 bases and J by 5 bases, with 11 bases between the two germline ends. This CDR3 spans 14 amino acids. The CDR3 DNA follows: TGCAGCGTTGAAGACACAGGACTTAACAATGAGCAGTTCTTC. Encoded protein: CSVEDTGLNNEQFF.

V and J are TRBV6-5 and TRBJ2-5; no clear D. The germline V and J ends were trimmed by 6 bases and 1 base, with 0 bases remaining between them. Germline V gene lookup returns CDR1 MNHEY and CDR2 SVGAGI. The CDR3 has 10 residues. CDR3 in amino acids: CASSQETQYF. Here the CDR3 DNA reads TGTGCCAGCAGCCAAGAGACCCAGTACTTC.

The V and J genes are TRBV4-2 and TRBJ1-1, with D possibly matching TRBD1 (6 bases). Germline V gene sequence: CDR1 LGHNA, CDR2 YNFKEQ. The CDR3 runs to 13 residues. Deletions cut 5 bases from V and 3 bases from J, with 10 bases between. The CDR3 coding sequence is TGTGCCAGCAGCTACGGACAGTACACTGAAGCTTTCTTT. This translates into CASSYGQYTEAFF.

This clone was counted a few times. V and J are TRBV7-2 and TRBJ1-4; tentative D call: TRBD1 (5 bases). Trimming stripped 3 bases from V and 0 bases from J, with 8 bases between. The CDR3 consists of 15 residues. The germline V gene encodes CDR1 SGHTA and CDR2 FQGNSA. The CDR3 protein is CASSFWGPTNEKLFF. The CDR3 coding sequence is TGTGCCAGCAGCTTCTGGGGACCAACTAATGAAAAACTGTTTTTT.

V gene TRBV28 combines with J gene TRBJ1-5; the match to TRBD1 covers 9 bases. CDR3 length: 15 amino acids. V was pared by 6 bases and J by 7 bases, with 10 bases of the junction left unmatched. Germline loops: CDR1 MDHEN, CDR2 SYDVKM. The CDR3 loop is CASSSGGQGRQPQHF. The CDR3 coding sequence is TGTGCCAGCAGCTCTGGCGGACAGGGGAGACAGCCCCAGCATTTT.

The sample holds a few counts of this clone. The J gene is TRBJ1-5, the V gene TRBV2; D remains ambiguous. Germline V gene sequence: CDR1 SNHLY, CDR2 FYNNEI. CDR3 length: 12 amino acids. Trimming removed 6 bases at V and 6 bases at J, with 9 bases between. CDR3 loop: CASSTGFQPQHF. In nucleotides, the CDR3 is TGTGCCAGCAGCACCGGGTTTCAGCCCCAGCATTTT. The full variable domain, in which reference TRBV2 and TRBJ1-5 provide the parts outside the CDR3, is EPEVTQTPSHQVTQMGQEVILRCVPISNHLYFYWYRQILGQKVEFLVSFYNNEISEKSEIFDDQFSVERPDGSNFTLKIRSTKLEDSAMYFCASSTGFQPQHFGDGTRLSIL.

This rearrangement joins TRBV7-8 to TRBJ2-7, with 11 bases fitting TRBD2. With 1 base clipped from V and 10 bases from J, the junction kept 6 bases outside the gene matches. The germline V gene has CDR1 SGHVS and CDR2 FQNEAQ. CDR3 length equals 14 residues. CDR3 coding DNA: TGTGCCAGCAGCTTAGGACTAGCGGGATTGTACCAGTACTTC. Protein sequence: CASSLGLAGLYQYF.

This clone occurred a few times. The V and J genes are TRBV29-1 and TRBJ1-1, with no clear D. V lost 4 bases to trimming and J lost 3 bases, with 6 bases between them. CDR1 and CDR2 from the germline V gene are SQVTM and ANQGSEA. This CDR3 has 11 amino acids. The CDR3 loop reads CSVGWDTEAFF. CDR3 DNA sequence: TGCAGCGTTGGTTGGGACACTGAAGCTTTCTTT.

There are a few counts of this clone. This chain uses TRBV9 with TRBJ2-3, with D tentatively TRBD2 (6 bases). CDR3 length: 15 amino acids. From germline, CDR1 is SGDLS and CDR2 YYNGEE. The ends were cut back, 0 bases at V and 5 bases at J, with 13 bases in the middle. In nucleotides, the CDR3 is TGTGCCAGCAGCGTAGCTCTCGGGAGAGGAGATACGCAGTATTTT. Protein product: CASSVALGRGDTQYF.

This clone was detected a few times. The rearrangement joins TRBV4-2 to TRBJ1-3; D is ambiguous. The ends were cut back, 0 bases at V and 0 bases at J, with 9 bases in the middle. CDR1 is LGHNA, CDR2 YNFKEQ, per germline. The CDR3 extends over 16 amino acids. In nucleotides, the CDR3 is TGTGCCAGCAGCCAAGATTTGCAGAGCTCTGGAAACACCATATATTTT. Residues: CASSQDLQSSGNTIYF.

This clone was found a few times. The V call is TRBV7-9, the J call TRBJ1-4, with 8 bases matching TRBD1. This CDR3 contains 14 residues. Germline V gene lookup returns CDR1 SEHNR and CDR2 FQNEAQ (reference sequence). V shed 3 bases, J shed 8 bases, and the junction held 5 bases outside the gene matches. CDR3 DNA sequence: TGTGCCAGCAGCTTGACAGGGGTTGGGGAAAAACTGTTTTTT. Translating gives CASSLTGVGEKLFF.

The V and J genes are TRBV18 and TRBJ1-2; D gene ambiguous. This CDR3 has 14 residues. Trimming removed 3 bases from V and 2 bases from J, with 10 bases in between. CDR1 and CDR2 from the germline V gene are KGHSH and LQKENI. The CDR3 nucleotides are TGTGCCAGCTCACCTGCGAGGCTGAACTATGGCTACACCTTC. Translated, it gives CASSPARLNYGYTF.

In its sample, this clone was seen a few times. The chain joins TRBV6-1 to TRBJ1-5; D possibly corresponds to TRBD1 (5 bases). Germline V gene data show CDR1 as MNHNS and CDR2 as SASEGT. This CDR3 is 15 amino acids long. The V and J ends lost 6 bases and 3 bases respectively, with 15 bases between them. The CDR3 DNA reads TGTGCCAGCAGGCCGAGACGGGACCTCAATCAGCCCCAGCATTTT. Its translation is CASRPRRDLNQPQHF.

In this sample, this clone turned up a few times. This sequence joins TRBV14 and TRBJ2-1, with 10 bases fitting TRBD1. Germline lookup yields CDR1 SGHDN and CDR2 FVKESK. With 4 bases clipped from V and 5 bases from J, the junction kept 14 bases outside the gene matches. The CDR3 loop spans 18 amino acids. CDR3 sequence: CASSLLGQGIRGNNEQFF. The CDR3 DNA sequence: TGTGCCAGCAGCCTCCTGGGACAGGGGATAAGAGGGAACAATGAGCAGTTCTTC. The variable domain in full, with the rest retrieved from reference TRBV14 and TRBJ2-1, is EAGVTQFPSHSVIEKGQTVTLRCDPISGHDNLYWYRRVMGKEIKFLLHFVKESKQDESGMPNNRFLAERTGGTYSTLKVQPAELEDSGVYFCASSLLGQGIRGNNEQFFGPGTRLTVL.

The rearrangement joins TRBV18 to TRBJ1-2; D call uncertain. Trimming stripped 6 bases from V and 4 bases from J, with 12 bases between. Per the germline V gene, CDR1 is KGHSH and CDR2 is LQKENI. The CDR3 has 13 amino acids. The CDR3 nucleotides read TGTGCCAGCTCTCTGTCACCTAGCTATGGCTACACCTTC. Translated: CASSLSPSYGYTF.

The chain recombines TRBV28 with TRBJ1-4; D is unclear. Germline lookup yields CDR1 MDHEN and CDR2 SYDVKM. V lost 1 base, J lost 8 bases, and 11 bases lay in between. The CDR3 covers 14 residues. The CDR3 is CASSLYVNGEKLFF. The DNA of the CDR3 is TGTGCCAGCAGTTTATACGTAAACGGGGAAAAACTGTTTTTT. The entire variable domain, with the rest obtained from reference TRBV28 and TRBJ1-4, is as follows: DVKVTQSSRYLVKRTGEKVFLECVQDMDHENMFWYRQDPGLGLRLIYFSYDVKMKEKGDIPEGYSVSREKKERFSLILESASTNQTSMYLCASSLYVNGEKLFFGSGTQLSVL.

This clone was counted between two and nine times. The chain joins TRBV7-3 to TRBJ2-4; D remains ambiguous. The CDR3 is 13 amino acids. Germline V gives CDR1 SGHTA, CDR2 FQGTGA. V was pared by 2 bases and J by 6 bases, with 8 bases between. The CDR3, as DNA: TGTGCCAGCAGCTTATACGGATCAAACATTCAGTACTTC. It is translated as CASSLYGSNIQYF.